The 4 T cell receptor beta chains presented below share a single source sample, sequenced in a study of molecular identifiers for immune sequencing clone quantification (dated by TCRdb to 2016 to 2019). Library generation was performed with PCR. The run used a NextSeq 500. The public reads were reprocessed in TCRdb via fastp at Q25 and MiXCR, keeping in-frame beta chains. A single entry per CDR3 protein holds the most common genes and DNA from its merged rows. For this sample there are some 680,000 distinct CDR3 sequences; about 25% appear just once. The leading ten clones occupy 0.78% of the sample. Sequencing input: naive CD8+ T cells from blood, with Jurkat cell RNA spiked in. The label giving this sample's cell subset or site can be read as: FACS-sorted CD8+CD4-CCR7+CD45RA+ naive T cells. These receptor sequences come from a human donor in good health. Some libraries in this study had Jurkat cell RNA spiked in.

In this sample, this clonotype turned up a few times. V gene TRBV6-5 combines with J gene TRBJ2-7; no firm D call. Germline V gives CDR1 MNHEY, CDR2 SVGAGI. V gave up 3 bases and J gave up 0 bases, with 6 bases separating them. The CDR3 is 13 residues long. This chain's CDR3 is CASSYEYSYEQYF. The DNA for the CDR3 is TGTGCCAGCAGTTATGAGTACTCCTACGAGCAGTACTTC.

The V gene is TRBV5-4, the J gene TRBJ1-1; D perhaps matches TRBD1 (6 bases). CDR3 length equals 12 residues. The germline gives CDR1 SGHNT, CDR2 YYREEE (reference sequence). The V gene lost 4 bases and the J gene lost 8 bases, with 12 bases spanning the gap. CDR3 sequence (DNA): TGTGCCAGCAGCCCGGACAGTTCAGAAGCTTTCTTT. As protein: CASSPDSSEAFF.

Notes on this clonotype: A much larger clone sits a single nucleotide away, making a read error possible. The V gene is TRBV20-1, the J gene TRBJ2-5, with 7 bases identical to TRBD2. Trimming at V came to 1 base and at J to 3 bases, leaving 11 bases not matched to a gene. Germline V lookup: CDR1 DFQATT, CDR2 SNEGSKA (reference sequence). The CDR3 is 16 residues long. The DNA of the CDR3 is TGCAGTGCTAGAGTTAATTCGTGGGAGGGCAAAGAGACCCAGTACTTC. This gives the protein CSARVNSWEGKETQYF.

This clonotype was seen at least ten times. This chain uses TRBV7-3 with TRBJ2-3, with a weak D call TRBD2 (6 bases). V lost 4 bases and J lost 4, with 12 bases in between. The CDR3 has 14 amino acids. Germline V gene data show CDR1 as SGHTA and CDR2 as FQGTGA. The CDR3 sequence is CASSSGTYADTQYF. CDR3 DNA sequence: TGTGCCAGCAGCTCCGGGACTTACGCAGATACGCAGTATTTT.